This T cell receptor (beta chain) appears in the sequencing data of a study of cytomegalovirus exposure and HLA in healthy donors (dated by TCRdb to the late 2010s). A note on the overall study: According to an earlier analysis of 587 of the donors, about 190 million T cells yielded 100 million or so unique TCR beta sequences and about 300 Gb of sequence data. Donor age, sex, ethnicity and CMV serostatus were compiled alongside the repertoire data. A later analysis re-examined previously published TCR beta repertoires from roughly 650 donors and added high-resolution HLA genotyping to investigate patterns of TCR occurrence. The study aimed to test whether signatures of past pathogen exposure could be identified by cataloging public T cell receptors. In addition to the first cohort of 500 to 850 subjects, a separate validation cohort of 130 or so different subjects was used. Across around 400 genotyped donors of the cohort, an average of roughly 250,000 unique TCR beta nucleotide sequences per donor were sequenced, and roughly 20% of those sequences were non-productive. Every repertoire in the discovery cohort had been generated on one and the same sequencing platform. An early release covering more than 500 HLA-typed donors comprised roughly 300 gigabases of sequencing data and about 90 million unique TCR sequences. Typing coverage differed by locus: A, B, C, DRB1 and DQB1 were typed in roughly 629-630 donors, DQA1 in 500 to 550, DPA1 in approximately 600, and DPB1 in 450 to 490. The study profiled the T cell repertoires of 666 subjects by immunosequencing and related them to cytomegalovirus serostatus. The study combined high-throughput TCR immunosequencing, statistical association of individual TCRs with disease status, and machine learning to predict cytomegalovirus infection status. Because of strong linkage in the cohort, 4 to 6 DR-DQ haplotypes were treated as single units for association and clustering. Among the roughly 380 genotyped donors, about 85% belonged to the genetic ancestry cluster associated with self-reported Caucasian donors. In an earlier analysis of a few hundred of the donors, high-throughput TCR beta sequencing was used to judge whether each TCR beta V gene segment behaved as functional or pseudogenic. Rather than drawing on any new phenotypic data, the later analysis identified candidate immune exposures from TCR beta sequences and the way those sequences occurred across donors. HLA typing covered class I and class II loci at four-digit resolution. In a later genetic analysis, genome-wide SNP genotypes for about three fifths of the 666 donors were used, and that subset was treated as a discovery cohort. Here is what the overall study found, with its caveats: A later analysis reported that several top co-occurrence clusters appeared linked to parvovirus B19, influenza, CMV and Epstein-Barr virus. A few of the identified cytomegalovirus-associated TCR beta chains were confirmed in vitro to be specific for cytomegalovirus antigens. According to a later genetic analysis, donors in an Asian-associated ancestry cluster had fewer N-insertions in productive TCRs than the roughly 700-donor mean. Most TCR sequences were observed very rarely across donors, whereas some public TCRs were present in many individuals. Approximately 16 rarely observed V segments, including chromosome 9 orphons, were excluded from the earlier analysis of about 600 of the donors because counts were too low. At a false discovery rate of 0.05, a later analysis linked approximately 18,000 TCR beta sequences to specific HLA alleles. It was suggested by the authors that the approach could potentially be generalized to other disease states and immunological phenotypes. HLA typing was unavailable for some donors at each locus, so association tests used only the typed subset. Roughly uniform sequencing depth across donors was assumed in presence/absence analyses, although this assumption may not hold. The 87-base-pair reads could not distinguish some IMGT-functional V segments, including TRBV6-2 and TRBV6-3, so those segments were excluded. In an earlier analysis of several hundred of the donors, most TCR beta V segments were observed in productive rearrangements about 90% or about 30% of the time, broadly matching IMGT annotations. Strong co-occurrence of HLA alleles, especially DR and DQ, made assigning TCR associations to individual alleles difficult. In a later analysis, most CMV-associated TCR beta chains were found to appear HLA-restricted, with HLA associations seemingly driven largely by CMV exposure. The cohort was sequenced for TCR beta chains only, and without alpha or paired-chain data the features that could be detected were limited. V-gene and J-gene trimming of TCR beta chains was associated with a missense DCLRE1C variant in a later genetic analysis, and the association was replicated in an independent cohort. Correlated functional status among segregating V segments might be attributable to linkage disequilibrium, but an unknown experimental factor could not be ruled out. A cluster of highly shared sequence variants was judged likely to be a technical artifact of the sequencing pipeline. According to a later analysis, TCR association rates differed among HLA loci, with DRB1 alleles showing the most associated TCRs and HLA-C alleles showing the fewest. The classifier was reported to diagnose cytomegalovirus status with high specificity and sensitivity in both the original cohort and the validation cohort. CMV serostatus was the only immune exposure information available for the cohort. A further reported finding was that TCR beta sequences accurately predicted the HLA-A and HLA-B alleles for most subjects in the first cohort. In a later analysis, HLA-associated TCR beta chains were found to be more clonally expanded and to have lower generation probabilities than equally common non-associated chains. The study gave a list of about 150 TCR beta chains associated with cytomegalovirus.

Libraries were constructed by the immunoSEQ multiplex PCR assay. The multiplex PCR relied on a mix of 60 forward primers for TCR Vbeta segments and 13 reverse primers for TCR Jbeta segments. The CDR3 region of rearranged TCR beta genes was amplified from genomic DNA with a multiplex PCR assay. The amplified TCR beta libraries were sequenced on the Illumina HiSeq System as 87-base-pair reads. In the original analysis: A later analysis counted tens of millions of unique TCR beta chains across the 700 or so repertoires, and around 12 million of these chains were shared by at least two donors. To remove PCR and sequencing errors, raw reads were error-corrected and collapsed into unique sequences using a nearest-neighbor algorithm that merged closely related sequences. To assign V, D and J gene segments, CDR3 sequences were aligned to IMGT reference sequences. Each retained sequence needed at least a six-nucleotide match to both a V gene segment and a J gene segment. A rearrangement was called productive if the CDR3 had no stop codons and remained in frame with V and J, and every other rearrangement was called non-productive. Following IMGT convention, CDR3 was defined as the stretch from the second conserved V-encoded cysteine to the conserved J-encoded phenylalanine. The earlier analysis of 587 of the donors excluded any sequence lacking an unambiguous match to a single V gene segment. In an earlier analysis of about 590 of the donors, a V segment was called functional when productive rearrangements were above 56.7%, and segregating when the standard deviation between donors exceeded 5%. A statistical classification framework was built to diagnose cytomegalovirus status from the catalog of TCR beta chain sequences. A later analysis assigned V and J genes by comparing TCR nucleotide sequences with IMGT/GENE-DB human TR gene sequences. The TCRdist pipeline was used in a later analysis to assign CDR3 sequences and most-parsimonious VDJ recombination scenarios. In a later analysis, each TCR beta chain was defined by its CDR3 amino acid sequence together with its V-gene family, and reads without a unique V-gene family were excluded. As a way to deal with suspected cross-contamination and a sequencing artifact, a later analysis dropped 640 or so nucleotide sequences that were highly shared and had low generation probability. In a later analysis, a clonal expansion index for each public chain was calculated from normalized within-repertoire ranks of inferred template counts. Generation probabilities in a later analysis came from a VDJ recombination model fitted to out-of-frame rearrangements, and those results were checked against IGoR. In a later analysis, TCR-TCR, TCR-HLA and TCR-CMV co-occurrence was scored with hypergeometric tests, and a repertoire-size bias correction was applied to TCR pairs. To estimate false discovery rates, a later analysis permuted the HLA or CMV assignments 20 times. In a later analysis, co-occurring TCRs were grouped using DBSCAN, with TCRdist sequence similarity added in when clustering inside HLA-allele-positive subsets. Repertoires with fewer than 30,000 or more than 120,000 public chains were left out of co-occurrence clustering, as were about 5 repertoires with anomalous nucleotide sharing. TCRdb mirrors the immuneACCESS table, restricted to in-frame sequences. Some clones are absent from its copies; in checked studies, under half trace to an unresolved V gene, and the reason for the others is unknown. V, J and clone size are taken as reported in that table, and D and trimming were inferred from the DNA itself. The sample table records some 130,000 clones; 80% to 85% of these occur just once. Together, the top ten hold approximately 1% of the sample.

The cysteine opens and the phenylalanine closes a CDR3 of 13 amino acids. Only CDR3 DNA remains: 39 bases, in frame from the first base. Taken from the germline V gene (reference sequence), the CDR1 and CDR2 loops are LNHDA and SQIVND. From V the trimming removes 7 bases and from J it removes 1 base, while the gene matches leave 2 bases of the junction unaccounted for. This clone was counted a single time. The clone's antigen remains unknown. No much larger clone is present one base from it, and per-base qualities are unavailable. The cohort was made up of hundreds of healthy bone marrow donors. All cohort members were sampled while nominally healthy, although unrecorded immune exposures were likely present. The donor tested CMV seronegative and was one of the 352 seronegative cohort members. A peripheral blood sample was provided by each donor, and peripheral blood mononuclear cells were used for TCR beta sequencing. The Qiagen DNeasy Blood Extraction Kit was used to extract genomic DNA from the blood cell samples.

The sample consisted of PBMCs. The receptor was isolated from a boy aged 5 to 17 in good health and CMV-seronegative. The receptor chain draws on TRBV19 and TRBJ2-5; 8 central bases correspond to TRBD1. The CDR3 is CASKQGAQETQYF. The sequenced DNA: TGTGCCAGTAAGCAGGGGGCCCAAGAGACCCAGTACTTC.